These 21 T cell receptor beta chains were sequenced from one sample in a study of sequential checkpoint blockade in melanoma. As for treatment: randomized to nivolumab then ipilimumab (arm A) or the reverse (arm B). Generated by immunoSEQ multiplex PCR, the TCRdb table keeps only in-frame clones and is missing some. Found here are under 20,000 clones, approximately 70% of them singletons; the top ten hold 20%. The sample in question was CD8+ T cells sorted from blood (inferred from file names), obtained from a patient given nivolumab and ipilimumab in sequence. These receptor sequences come from a human donor with melanoma.

V is TRBV2 and J is TRBJ1-4; 7 bases map to TRBD1. Germline CDR1 SNHLY, CDR2 FYNNEI. The CDR3 covers 14 residues. The ends lost 6 bases at V and 4 bases at J; junction bases unmatched: 5. CDR3 sequence: CASRGTAFNEKLFF. DNA for the CDR3: TGTGCCAGCAGGGGGACAGCTTTTAATGAAAAACTGTTTTTT.

This clone has a handful of counts. The chain uses TRBV6-4 and TRBJ2-1; D might be TRBD2 (5 bases). Between the trimmed V and J ends, which lost 3 bases and 0 bases, there was a span of 9 bases. The germline V gene encodes CDR1 MRHNA and CDR2 SNTAGT. The CDR3 runs 15 residues. CDR3 in DNA: TGTGCCAGCAGTGAGGACTGGAGCTCCTACAATGAGCAGTTCTTC. Protein sequence: CASSEDWSSYNEQFF.

The V call is TRBV7-6, the J call TRBJ1-2; D call uncertain. This CDR3 has 14 amino acids. The V end lost 5 bases, the J end lost 1 base, and 11 bases lay between the germline ends. Per germline, CDR1 SGHVS and CDR2 FNYEAQ. CDR3 loop: CASSPRRDNYGYTF. The CDR3 nucleotides read TGTGCCAGCAGCCCGCGGAGGGATAACTATGGCTACACCTTC.

The chain uses TRBV9 and TRBJ2-7, with D maybe TRBD1 (5 bases). Germline CDR1 is SGDLS and CDR2 is YYNGEE. The CDR3 covers 15 residues. The V gene lost 7 bases and the J gene lost 2 bases, with 19 bases spanning the gap. The CDR3 DNA sequence: TGTGCCAGCTCACCACCGCAGGGTGGGCCCTACGAGCAGTACTTC. Translating gives CASSPPQGGPYEQYF.

V usage is TRBV2 and J usage is TRBJ2-7, with 10 bases identical to TRBD2. This CDR3 has 15 residues. CDR1 and CDR2 from the germline V gene are SNHLY and FYNNEI. After removal of 5 bases from V and 4 bases from J, the junction contained 8 bases not matched to a gene. CDR3 sequence (DNA): TGTGCCAGCAGTTTCTCCGGGACTAGCGCGTACGAGCAGTACTTC. It encodes CASSFSGTSAYEQYF.

The V call is TRBV9, the J call TRBJ1-2; 11 nucleotides align to TRBD1. Germline V gives CDR1 SGDLS, CDR2 YYNGEE. This CDR3 has 15 residues. V lost 0 bases and J lost 7; bases outside the gene matches: 5. This chain's CDR3 is CASSVGTGGRLGYTF. DNA for the CDR3: TGTGCCAGCAGCGTAGGGACAGGGGGCCGGCTTGGCTACACCTTC.

The chain carries TRBV13 and TRBJ2-2; 9 bases are shared with TRBD1. Germline V gives CDR1 PRHDT, CDR2 FYEKMQ (reference sequence). Trimming removed 5 bases from V and 3 bases from J; junction bases left unmatched: 10. The CDR3 loop spans 17 amino acids. The CDR3 bases are TGTGCCAGCAGCCTAGACGGGACAGGGATCGACACCGGGGAGCTGTTTTTT. Protein product: CASSLDGTGIDTGELFF.

The rearrangement joins TRBV4-1 to TRBJ2-2; the D is unclear. V lost 1 base to trimming and J lost 10 bases, with 10 bases between them. Germline values: CDR1 MGHRA, CDR2 YSYEKL. The CDR3 loop spans 13 amino acids. The CDR3 loop reads CASSQAQLPELFF. CDR3 nucleotides: TGCGCCAGCAGCCAAGCCCAGTTACCGGAGCTGTTTTTT.

This clone is a singleton in its sample. The chain has TRBV9 and TRBJ2-2; 12 nucleotides align to TRBD2. Germline CDR1 is SGDLS and CDR2 is YYNGEE. V was pared by 0 bases and J by 6 bases, with 0 bases of the junction left unmatched. The CDR3 is 15 residues long. Written as DNA, the CDR3 is TGTGCCAGCAGCGTAGGACTAGCGGGAGCCGGGGAGCTGTTTTTT. This codes for CASSVGLAGAGELFF. Looking up the rest from reference TRBV9 and TRBJ2-2 gives the full variable domain: DSGVTQTPKHLITATGQRVTLRCSPRSGDLSVYWYQQSLDQGLQFLIQYYNGEERAKGNILERFSAQQFPDLHSELNLSSLELGDSALYFCASSVGLAGAGELFFGEGSRLTVL.

The chain is built from TRBV4-2 and TRBJ2-5, with D maybe TRBD2 (5 bases). The end of the DNA is better explained by TRBJ2-7, so the J call may be wrong. This CDR3 has 15 amino acids. Germline CDR1 LGHNA, CDR2 YNFKEQ. CDR3 amino acids: CASSQQRTGSYEQYF. In DNA, the CDR3 is TGTGCCAGCAGCCAACAGAGGACGGGATCCTACGAGCAGTACTTC.

The chain couples TRBV5-1 to TRBJ2-1; D not resolved. V lost 0 bases and J lost 3, with 13 bases in between. The germline V gene encodes CDR1 SGHRS and CDR2 YFSETQ. The CDR3 length is 16 residues. The CDR3 sequence is CASSLDGYLHYNEQFF. The DNA of the CDR3 is TGCGCCAGCAGCTTGGACGGGTATCTCCACTACAATGAGCAGTTCTTC.

J is TRBJ2-1 and V is TRBV19; TRBD1 matches at 8 bases. Germline CDR1 is LNHDA and CDR2 is SQIVND (reference sequence). Losses at the gene ends were 5 bases for V and 5 bases for J; bases not matched to a gene: 5. The CDR3 extends over 14 amino acids. CDR3 protein: CASSRTGNHNEQFF. In DNA form, the CDR3 reads TGTGCCAGTAGTCGGACAGGGAACCACAATGAGCAGTTCTTC.

V and J are TRBV7-2 and TRBJ2-5, with 11 nucleotides matching TRBD2. Trimming cost V 1 base and J 14 bases; bases outside gene matches: 6. There are 13 residues in the CDR3. Looked up from germline, CDR1 is SGHTA and CDR2 is FQGNSA. CDR3 nucleotide sequence: TGTGCCAGCAGCTTAGAACTAGCGGGAGAGTGCTACTTC. Translating gives CASSLELAGECYF.

This clone was detected only once. CDR3 region: CASSVEQGAYEQYF. The CDR3 DNA sequence: TGTGCCAGCAGCGTAGAACAGGGGGCCTACGAGCAGTACTTC. The chain couples TRBV9 to TRBJ2-7, with 8 nucleotides matching TRBD1. V lost 0 bases and J lost 2; bases outside the gene matches: 1. The CDR3 totals 14 residues. Germline values: CDR1 SGDLS, CDR2 YYNGEE.

CDR3 amino acids: CASSYDLRDEQFF. DNA of the CDR3: TGTGCCAGCAGTTACGACCTTCGGGATGAGCAGTTCTTC. The chain carries TRBV6-5 and TRBJ2-1; D is undetermined. Germline values: CDR1 MNHEY, CDR2 SVGAGI. CDR3 size: 13 residues. Deletions cut 2 bases from V and 8 bases from J, with 10 bases between.

V usage is TRBV4-3 and J usage is TRBJ2-5; no reliable D call. The J call may be wrong; the DNA end is better matched by TRBJ2-7. This CDR3 spans 16 amino acids. The germline gives CDR1 LGHNA, CDR2 YSLEER. The CDR3 spells CASSQDPQTPTYEQYF. For the CDR3, the DNA is TGCGCCAGCAGCCAAGATCCGCAGACACCAACCTACGAGCAGTACTTC.

A remark on this clone: The sample contains more than one DNA sequence encoding this CDR3. The chain links TRBV5-6 to TRBJ2-7, with TRBD1 matching 8 bases. The CDR3 loop spans 14 amino acids. The J segment lost 6 bases and the V segment lost 8 bases, leaving 13 bases of the junction unmatched. Germline-derived CDR1 and CDR2 are SGHDT and YYEEEE. The CDR3 loop is CASSPGQGWREQYF. In DNA, the CDR3 is TGTGCCAGTAGCCCCGGACAGGGATGGCGCGAGCAGTACTTC.

This CDR3 reads CASSYGQGAYEQYF. DNA of the CDR3: TGTGCCAGCAGTTACGGACAGGGAGCCTACGAGCAGTACTTC. The V gene is TRBV6-5, the J gene TRBJ2-7, with TRBD1 identical over 8 bases. The CDR3 is 14 amino acids. CDR1 and CDR2 from the germline V gene are MNHEY and SVGAGI. J was trimmed by 2 bases and V by 2 bases; bases with no gene match: 2.

Only a few counts were recorded for this clone. This chain connects TRBV28 to TRBJ2-7, with 7 positions matching TRBD2. Per the germline V gene, CDR1 is MDHEN and CDR2 is SYDVKM. With V trimmed by 6 bases and J by 4 bases, 9 bases remained unmatched. CDR3 length: 14 amino acids. The CDR3 sequence is CASSQRGSGYEQYF. The CDR3 region has the DNA TGTGCCAGCAGCCAGCGGGGCTCGGGGTACGAGCAGTACTTC.

The rearrangement joins TRBV5-6 to TRBJ2-1; maybe TRBD2 (5 bases). Germline V gives CDR1 SGHDT, CDR2 YYEEEE. Trimming pared 0 bases from V and 2 bases from J, leaving 12 bases between. This CDR3 spans 16 amino acids. CDR3 residues: CASSLVRGAPYNEQFF. CDR3 sequence (DNA): TGTGCCAGCAGCTTGGTCCGGGGAGCTCCCTACAATGAGCAGTTCTTC.

The chain employs TRBV19 and TRBJ2-7; a weak D match, TRBD2 (6 bases). V gave up 5 bases and J gave up 4 bases, with 15 bases separating them. From germline, CDR1 is LNHDA and CDR2 SQIVND (reference sequence). The CDR3 is made up of 14 amino acids. Here the CDR3 DNA reads TGTGCCAGTAGTCCCCAGGGACTGATATACGAGCAGTACTTC. Translated, it gives CASSPQGLIYEQYF.